This T cell receptor beta chain came from a study of blood T cell repertoires in COVID-19. Study-level background: T cells, B-cell-depleted T cells, or PBMCs provided the cDNA or gDNA that served as material.

V shed 8 bases and J shed 0 bases, with 10 bases lying between them. This CDR3 has 13 residues. Germline assignment: CDR1 LNHNV and CDR2 YYDKDF (reference sequence). Enrollment of patients from Seattle took place during active infection, with longitudinal follow-up. The repertoire was sequenced with immunoSEQ multiplex PCR; TCRdb's copy has only in-frame clones and lacks some. The sample lists approximately 110,000 clones; roughly 80% were seen once. The material sequenced was peripheral blood. This clonotype was sampled from a man aged 80 or over with COVID-19, enrolled during active disease. The rearrangement uses TRBV15 and TRBJ1-1; unclear D gene. The chain's CDR3 is CATSSGLNTEAFF. Here the CDR3 DNA reads TGTGCCACCTCCTCTGGGCTGAACACTGAAGCTTTCTTT.